This T cell receptor beta chain was captured by sequencing in a study of CD8 T cells in Susac syndrome (dated by TCRdb to about 2019). Looking at the study overall: Among the Susac syndrome patients who were sequenced, clinically active disease was present in six and clinical remission was observed in fewer than 10. The study used repertoire sequencing to test whether antigen drove CD8+ T cell activation and differentiation in Susac syndrome. Susac syndrome patients were therapy-naive, on corticosteroids (some also receiving IVIg), or on IVIg alone at blood withdrawal.

The germline V gene (reference sequence) provides CDR1 DFQATT and CDR2 SNEGSKA. The CDR3 numbers 15 residues from cysteine through phenylalanine. Only the CDR3 part of the read is kept: 45 bases, read in frame from the first base. V is pared back by 6 bases and J by 2 bases, with 17 bases lying between the germline termini. Findings and caveats that apply to the study as a whole: The TCR sequencing and HLA analysis was acknowledged to have included a relatively small number of individuals. The CD4+ T cell repertoire of patients with Susac syndrome showed no detectable clonal expansion.

RNA was extracted using the RNeasy kit, and roughly 0.45 to 1 microgram was reverse transcribed with random hexamers. The immunoSEQ multiplex PCR assay, which covers 54 Vbeta and 13 Jbeta segments, was used to amplify TCR beta CDR3 regions. To correct PCR amplification bias, a synthetic template baseline was used for both primer optimization and computational correction. The original pipeline was this. Reads were annotated to V, D and J genes according to IMGT and were analyzed with immunoSEQ Analyzer, with only productive sequences retained. Clonality was computed as one minus Shannon entropy normalized by log2 of the number of productive unique sequences. For each patient and control, public and private clones were evaluated within the 100 most prevalent clones. Clones were defined as Susac-specific if absent from the healthy and MS cohorts, from 1052 published viral clones and from other ImmuneACCESS disease sequences. TCRdb trimmed the raw reads at Q25, called clones with MiXCR and kept productive beta chains. When rows share a CDR3 protein, they turn into one entry using the most common DNA and genes. These V and J calls rely on TCRdb rather than the paper's analysis. For this sample the table gives some 240,000 distinct CDR3 sequences, of which 90% to 96% were detected only once. 0.1% of the sample goes to the ten largest clones.

Remarks on this clonotype: Its antigen is not yet known. Per-base quality was not reported, and no clone a single base away is much larger than it.

Peripheral blood CD8+ and CD4+ T cells from healthy donors, Susac syndrome patients and multiple sclerosis patients were profiled by high-throughput TCR beta sequencing. The Susac syndrome patients fulfilled recently defined diagnostic criteria for either definite or probable disease. Bulk CD8+ and CD4+ T cells were purified magnetically by negative isolation, whereas CD8+ TEMRA cells were enriched by FACS. Blood was collected in EDTA tubes and processed within 24 hours, with PBMCs isolated through density gradient centrifugation. PBMCs intended for TCR sequencing were cryopreserved in liquid nitrogen and were subsequently thawed in a 37 degrees C water bath. Purity of sorted or isolated CD4+, CD8+ and CD8+ TEMRA cells was at least 90%.

Sequenced sample: CD4+ T cells from PBMCs. The sequence was obtained from a human donor with Susac syndrome. The rearranged chain carries TRBV20-1 and TRBJ2-1, with TRBD1 as a weak D call on 6 bases. The CDR3 corresponds to CSALTGPLTYNEQFF. The nucleotides are TGCAGTGCCCTGACAGGTCCCCTGACCTACAATGAGCAGTTCTTC.